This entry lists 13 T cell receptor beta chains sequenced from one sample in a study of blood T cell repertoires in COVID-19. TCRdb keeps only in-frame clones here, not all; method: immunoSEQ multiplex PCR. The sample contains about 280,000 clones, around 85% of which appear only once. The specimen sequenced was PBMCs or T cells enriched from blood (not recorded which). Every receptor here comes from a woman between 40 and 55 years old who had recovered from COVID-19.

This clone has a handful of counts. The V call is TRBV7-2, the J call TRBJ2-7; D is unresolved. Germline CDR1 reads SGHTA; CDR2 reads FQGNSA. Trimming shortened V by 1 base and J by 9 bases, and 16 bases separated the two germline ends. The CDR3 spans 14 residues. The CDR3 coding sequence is TGTGCCAGCAGCTTAGGGAGTCCCGTCCTTCGGCAGTACTTC. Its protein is CASSLGSPVLRQYF.

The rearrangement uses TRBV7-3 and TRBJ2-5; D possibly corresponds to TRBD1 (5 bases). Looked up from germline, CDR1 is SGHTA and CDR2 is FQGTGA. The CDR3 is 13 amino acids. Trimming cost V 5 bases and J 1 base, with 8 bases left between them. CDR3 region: CASSPQVQETQYF. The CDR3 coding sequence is TGTGCCAGCAGCCCACAGGTCCAAGAGACCCAGTACTTC.

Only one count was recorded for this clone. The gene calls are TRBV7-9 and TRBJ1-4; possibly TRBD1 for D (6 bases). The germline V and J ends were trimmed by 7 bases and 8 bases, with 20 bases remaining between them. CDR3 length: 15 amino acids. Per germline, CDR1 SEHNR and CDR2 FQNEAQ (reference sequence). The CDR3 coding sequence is TGTGCCAGCAACCATGGGGGCGGGGAGGGCGAAAAACTGTTTTTT. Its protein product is CASNHGGGEGEKLFF.

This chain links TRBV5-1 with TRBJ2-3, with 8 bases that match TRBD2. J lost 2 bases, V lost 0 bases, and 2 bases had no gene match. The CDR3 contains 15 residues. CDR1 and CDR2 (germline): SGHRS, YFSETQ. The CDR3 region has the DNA TGCGCCAGCAGCTTGGGCGGGAGGAACACAGATACGCAGTATTTT. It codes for CASSLGGRNTDTQYF.

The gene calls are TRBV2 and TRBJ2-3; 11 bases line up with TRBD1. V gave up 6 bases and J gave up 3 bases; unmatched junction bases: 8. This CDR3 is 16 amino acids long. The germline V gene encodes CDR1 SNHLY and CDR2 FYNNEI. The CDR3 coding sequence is TGTGCCAGCAGCCGGGACAGGGGGTTAGTAACAGATACGCAGTATTTT. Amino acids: CASSRDRGLVTDTQYF.

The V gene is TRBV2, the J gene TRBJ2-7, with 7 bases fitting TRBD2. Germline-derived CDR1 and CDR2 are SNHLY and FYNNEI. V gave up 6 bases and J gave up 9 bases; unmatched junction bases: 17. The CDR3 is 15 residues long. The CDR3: CASRPSLAEEGGQYF. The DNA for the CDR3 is TGTGCCAGCAGACCCTCTCTAGCGGAGGAGGGAGGGCAGTACTTC.

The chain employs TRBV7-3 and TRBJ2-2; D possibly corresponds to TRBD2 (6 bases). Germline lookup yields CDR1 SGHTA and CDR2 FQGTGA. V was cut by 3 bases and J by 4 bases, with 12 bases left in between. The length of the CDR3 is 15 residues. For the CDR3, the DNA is TGTGCCAGCAGCTTGGGAGGAGGGCTCACCGGGGAGCTGTTTTTT. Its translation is CASSLGGGLTGELFF.

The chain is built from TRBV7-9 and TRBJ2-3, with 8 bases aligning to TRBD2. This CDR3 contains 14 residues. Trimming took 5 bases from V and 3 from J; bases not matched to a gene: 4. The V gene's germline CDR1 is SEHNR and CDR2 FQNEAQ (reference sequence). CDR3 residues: CASSVSGSTDTQYF. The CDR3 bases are TGTGCCAGCAGCGTCAGCGGGAGTACAGATACGCAGTATTTT.

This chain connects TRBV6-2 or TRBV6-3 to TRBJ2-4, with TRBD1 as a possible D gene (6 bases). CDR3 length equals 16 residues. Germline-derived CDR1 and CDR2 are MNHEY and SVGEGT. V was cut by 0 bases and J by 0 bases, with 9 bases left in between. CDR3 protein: CASSYSDRLAKNIQYF. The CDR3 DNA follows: TGTGCCAGCAGTTACTCGGACAGATTAGCCAAAAACATTCAGTACTTC.

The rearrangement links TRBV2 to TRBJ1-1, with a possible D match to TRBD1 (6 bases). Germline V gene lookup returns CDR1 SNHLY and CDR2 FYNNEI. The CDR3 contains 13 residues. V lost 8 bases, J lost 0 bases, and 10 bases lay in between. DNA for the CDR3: TGTGCCAGCCGGACAGTAATGAACACTGAAGCTTTCTTT. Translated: CASRTVMNTEAFF.

DNA of the CDR3: TGTGCCAGTAGTATTCTAGCGGGAGGCAACAATGAGCAGTTCTTC. It codes for CASSILAGGNNEQFF. The rearrangement joins TRBV19 to TRBJ2-1; TRBD2 matches at 11 bases. The V segment lost 3 bases and the J segment 5 bases; nucleotides outside the gene matches: 3. The CDR3 extends over 15 amino acids. Germline CDR1 is LNHDA and CDR2 is SQIVND (reference sequence).

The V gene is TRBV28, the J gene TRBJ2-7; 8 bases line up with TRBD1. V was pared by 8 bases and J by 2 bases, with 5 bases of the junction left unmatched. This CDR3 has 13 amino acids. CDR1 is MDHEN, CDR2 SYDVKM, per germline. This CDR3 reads CASLGQGPYEQYF. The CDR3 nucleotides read TGTGCCAGCCTTGGACAGGGTCCCTACGAGCAGTACTTC.

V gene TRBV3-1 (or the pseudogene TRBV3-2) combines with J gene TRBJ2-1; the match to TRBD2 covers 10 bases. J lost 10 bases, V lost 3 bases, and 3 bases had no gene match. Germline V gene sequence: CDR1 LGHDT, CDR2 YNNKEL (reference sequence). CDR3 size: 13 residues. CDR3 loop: CASSHRAGGEQFF. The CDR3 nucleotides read TGTGCCAGCAGCCACAGAGCGGGAGGGGAGCAGTTCTTC.